This T cell receptor (beta chain) was identified in a study of T cells in Graves' hyperthyroidism and ophthalmopathy. Study summary: At initial diagnosis, before any treatment had begun, peripheral blood was obtained.

Amplified regions were TCR beta CDR3 sequences from RNA transcripts. Using the HTBI primer set, a first-round RT-PCR was run on the TCR CDR3. TCRdb re-called the multiplex PCR reads with MiXCR, one entry per CDR3 protein. The table has roughly 700,000 distinct CDR3 sequences, roughly a third seen once; the top ten hold around a third. Exclusion of patients followed from uncontrolled infection, other autoimmune disease, pregnancy or lactation. Study outcomes and limitations: In blood, most of the thyroid clonotypes expanded above 0.001 were also present. A median about 7 months before onset, the model predicted ophthalmopathy.

About this clonotype: The antigen is unknown.

There are 14 residues in the CDR3. Trimming removed 7 bases from V and 4 bases from J, with 16 bases in between. The sequenced sample consisted of blood. The genes are TRBV12-3 or TRBV12-4 and TRBJ1-2, with unresolved D. This clonotype was obtained from a woman aged 40 to 50 with Graves' hyperthyroidism. CDR3 in amino acids: CASTPLREGYGYTF. CDR3 nucleotide sequence: TGTGCCAGCACCCCGCTAAGGGAGGGCTATGGCTACACCTTC.